This T cell receptor (beta chain) was captured in a study of cytomegalovirus exposure and HLA in healthy donors. Primers for the PCR totalled 60 Vbeta and 13 Jbeta. Assay: immunoSEQ multiplex PCR; the TCRdb copy retains only in-frame clones and omits some. The sample holds roughly 200,000 clones, around three quarters seen once. This clone was observed a handful of times. As yet, its antigen is unknown. Study-level results: DRB1 had the most TCR associations and HLA-C the fewest, a later analysis found, with rates varying by HLA locus. Previously analyzed data showed that most TCR beta V segments were productive at a frequency of about 87% or about 30%.

This TCR was recovered from a young man in good health and CMV-seronegative. The sequencing sample was made of PBMCs.

CDR3 bases: TGTGCCAGCAGTACCTACCAGGGCTACGAGCAGTACTTC. Amino acid sequence: CASSTYQGYEQYF. The chain carries TRBV6-5 and TRBJ2-7; a weak D match, TRBD1 (5 bases). The CDR3 consists of 13 residues. V lost 5 bases and J 3 bases, leaving 11 bases between the germline ends. The germline V gene encodes CDR1 MNHEY and CDR2 SVGAGI.